This T cell receptor (beta chain) originates from a study of CD8+ T cells in alopecia areata. In the study overall: Oral tofacitinib (5 to 10 mg twice daily) was administered to treated patients. Study outcomes and limitations: Resident alphabeta T-cell populations of normal skin are likewise subject to sequencing in scalp samples. Many expanded lesional clones persisted in scalp and blood during tofacitinib.

Isolated RNA was reverse transcribed into cDNA used as the sequencing template. Generated by immunoSEQ multiplex PCR, the TCRdb table keeps only in-frame clones and is missing some. There are over 120,000 clones in the sample; nearly 55% occur only once, and about a sixth lies in the top ten. Treatment: oral pan-JAK inhibitor, 5-10 mg twice daily. Alopecia areata patients had lesional scalp punch biopsies and peripheral blood taken from them. Germline trimming cut 6 bases from V and 6 bases from J; bases unmatched to any gene: 7. This CDR3 comprises 14 residues. The germline V gene encodes CDR1 LGHNT and CDR2 FRNRAP. A word on this clone: Its antigen is as yet unknown.

This material consisted of CD8+ T cells sorted from blood, taken at week 4, from a patient treated with tofacitinib. This sequence was found in a human donor with alopecia areata. The genes are TRBV12-5 and TRBJ2-5, with 10 bases fitting TRBD2. CDR3 amino acids: CASGESGGAKTQYF. The CDR3 bases are TGTGCTAGTGGAGAGAGCGGGGGGGCCAAGACCCAGTACTTC.